The rows below give T cell receptor beta chains drawn from one sample of a study of cytomegalovirus exposure and HLA in healthy donors. Using immunoSEQ multiplex PCR, the repertoire was profiled, and TCRdb retains in-frame clones only, with some absent. The sample includes fewer than 150,000 clones, roughly 85% of them seen just once. What was sequenced was PBMCs. The receptor source for this set is a man between 35 and 55 years old in good health and CMV-seropositive. The CDR3 runs from the conserved cysteine through the conserved F or W. Fields, in order: V gene, J gene, D gene, clone size, CDR3 DNA, CDR3 protein. The D gene is left open where the match is weak. Rows give clone size only sometimes, using once, few, many, or a class for an expanded clone.

TRBV5-1	TRBJ2-7	.	few	TGCGCCAGCAGCTTCTCACCGCCCTCGGGGGAGCAGTACTTC	CASSFSPPSGEQYF
TRBV15	TRBJ2-1	TRBD1	.	TGTGCCACCAGCAGCTTCACAGGGGGCTGGAATGAGCAGTTCTTC	CATSSFTGGWNEQFF
TRBV10-3	TRBJ1-1	.	.	TGTGCCATCAGTACCGGACAGAAGAACACTGAAGCTTTCTTT	CAISTGQKNTEAFF
TRBV11-3	TRBJ2-7	.	.	TGTGCCAGCAGCTTAGGGCAGGGCCACGAGCAGTACTTC	CASSLGQGHEQYF
TRBV2	TRBJ1-2	TRBD1	.	TGTGCCAGCACCGGGACAGGTGTCTCCCTAATCTATGGCTACACCTTC	CASTGTGVSLIYGYTF
TRBV5-4	TRBJ2-4	TRBD2	once	TGTGCCAGCAGCACGTTTAGCGGGAGGGCGGAAAACATTCAGTACTTC	CASSTFSGRAENIQYF
TRBV9	TRBJ1-5	.	.	TGTGCCAGCAGCCCGACAGGTTATAGCAATCAGCCCCAGCATTTT	CASSPTGYSNQPQHF
TRBV30	TRBJ1-5	.	.	TGTGCCTGGAGTCAGCTACAGGTCAATCAGCCCCAGCATTTT	CAWSQLQVNQPQHF
TRBV6-1	TRBJ1-2	TRBD1	.	TGTGCCAGCAGAGACAGGGGAGTGGATGGCTACACCTTC	CASRDRGVDGYTF
TRBV18	TRBJ1-1	.	.	TGTGCCAGCTCACCCGGGTTTAGTGAAGCTTTCTTT	CASSPGFSEAFF
TRBV27	TRBJ2-1	TRBD2	.	TGTGCCAGCAGTCCCGGGACTAGCGGGGGGTACAATGAGCAGTTCTTC	CASSPGTSGGYNEQFF
TRBV29-1	TRBJ1-1	.	.	TGCAGCGGGACTTCCGGGACTGAAGCTTTCTTT	CSGTSGTEAFF
TRBV9	TRBJ2-1	.	.	TGTGCCAGCAGCGTAGTTGGAGAAGACTACAATGAGCAGTTCTTC	CASSVVGEDYNEQFF
TRBV5-8	TRBJ2-1	TRBD1	.	TGTGCCAGCAGCGCACGGACAGGGTCCCGGGATGAGCAGTTCTTC	CASSARTGSRDEQFF
TRBV7-9	TRBJ1-1	.	few	TGTGCCAGCAGCTTAGACAGGGTTGTAGCTTTCTTT	CASSLDRVVAFF
TRBV19	TRBJ2-1	.	.	TGTGCCAGTAGTATCCCGACAGGAGACCCTAGTGATGAGCAGTTCTTC	CASSIPTGDPSDEQFF
TRBV6-5	TRBJ1-2	.	few	TGTGCCAGCAGTTTAAACAGGGAAGGCTACACCTTC	CASSLNREGYTF
TRBV5-1	TRBJ2-3	TRBD1	.	TGCGCCAGTCGACAGGGGGCGCCCCCAGATACGCAGTATTTT	CASRQGAPPDTQYF
TRBV7-3	TRBJ2-7	.	once	TGTGCCAGCAGCTTAGGGGGCTGGGACATGGGCTCCTACGAGCAGTACTTC	CASSLGGWDMGSYEQYF
TRBV11-2	TRBJ2-7	TRBD2	.	TGTGCCAGCAGCTTCTCACCGGGACTAGCAGGGTCCCCCGAGCAGTACTTC	CASSFSPGLAGSPEQYF
TRBV5-1	TRBJ2-1	TRBD2	once	TGCGCCAGCAGACCGCCGGGACTAGTGGCCCAGGGGCAGTTCTTC	CASRPPGLVAQGQFF
TRBV4-2	TRBJ2-1	TRBD2	.	TGTGCCAGCAGCCAAGGACTAGCGGGATACTACAATGAGCAGTTCTTC	CASSQGLAGYYNEQFF
TRBV30	TRBJ1-1	.	.	TGTGCCTGGAGTGTACCGCGTTTGGACACTGAAGCTTTCTTT	CAWSVPRLDTEAFF
TRBV7-6	TRBJ1-1	TRBD1	.	TGTGCCAGCAGCCACAGGGGGCGGGGGAACACTGAAGCTTTCTTT	CASSHRGRGNTEAFF
TRBV7-6	TRBJ2-1	TRBD2	.	TGTGCCACCTCACGGACTAGCGGAATTTACAATGAGCAGTTCTTC	CATSRTSGIYNEQFF
TRBV21-1	TRBJ1-1	.	.	TGTGCCAGCAGCAAAAGATCGGGTATGACGGAAGCTTTCTTT	CASSKRSGMTEAFF
TRBV6-5	TRBJ1-5	TRBD1	.	TGTGCCAGCAGTTACTCGAGCAGGGGGCGCCGGCCCCAGCATTTT	CASSYSSRGRRPQHF
TRBV7-6	TRBJ1-3	.	.	TGTGCCAGCAGTATATCAGGGGCCCGCTCTGGAAACACCATATATTTT	CASSISGARSGNTIYF
TRBV6-1	TRBJ2-7	TRBD1	.	TGTGCCAGCAGTGAATGGTTGGGGACAGGGGCCTACGAGCAGTACTTC	CASSEWLGTGAYEQYF
TRBV6-5	TRBJ2-7	.	.	TGTGCCAGCAGTTACTCCGCGTACGCATCCTACGAGCAGTACTTC	CASSYSAYASYEQYF
TRBV9	TRBJ1-2	.	once	TGTGCCAGCAGCGTAGCAGGTAGCGCTAACTATGGCTACACCTTC	CASSVAGSANYGYTF
TRBV28	TRBJ1-5	.	.	TGTGCCAGCAGTTTACCCGCGGCGGATAGCAATCAGCCCCAGCATTTT	CASSLPAADSNQPQHF
TRBV18	TRBJ2-2	TRBD2	few	TGTGCCAGCTCAATAGCGGGGAACACCGGGGAGCTGTTTTTT	CASSIAGNTGELFF
TRBV7-9	TRBJ1-6	.	few	TGTGCCAGCAGCTTACGGAGGGAACCCCTCCACTTT	CASSLRREPLHF
TRBV7-6	TRBJ2-7	.	.	TGTGCCAGCAGCCCCGGGAAGGGCGAGCAGTACTTC	CASSPGKGEQYF
TRBV5-4	TRBJ2-5	TRBD2	.	TGTGCCAGCAGCAGGACTAGCGGGAGAGATGAGACCCAGTACTTC	CASSRTSGRDETQYF
TRBV5-5	TRBJ2-3	TRBD2	.	TGTGCCAGCAGCATGGTCCGGACTAGCGGTACAGATACGCAGTATTTT	CASSMVRTSGTDTQYF
TRBV10-1	TRBJ1-1	.	.	TGCGCCAGCAGTGAGTCGAGGCGGACTGAAGCTTTCTTT	CASSESRRTEAFF
TRBV7-9	TRBJ2-7	TRBD1	.	TGTGCCAGCAGCTTCCTGACAGGGGATCGGCACGAGCAGTACTTC	CASSFLTGDRHEQYF
TRBV5-1	TRBJ1-1	TRBD1	.	TGCGCCAGCAGACGGACAGGGGGAATCGGTAATACTGAAGCTTTCTTT	CASRRTGGIGNTEAFF
TRBV11-3	TRBJ2-7	TRBD2	.	TGTGCCAGCAGCTTAAAACGGGGCGGGAGCTCCTACGAGCAGTACTTC	CASSLKRGGSSYEQYF